These 23 T cell receptor beta chains were all obtained from the same sample, sequenced in a study of beta chain features in type 1 diabetes. Of the isolated RNA, all was reverse transcribed, and so the sequenced material was expressed TCRB transcripts. Repertoires were generated with immunoSEQ multiplex PCR, while TCRdb's copy carries only in-frame clones and drops some. The table records 130,000 or so clones, roughly 10% of them present only once. Sequencing was carried out using central memory CD4+ T cells from blood. Source of these receptors: a woman in her thirties or forties in good health.

The chain has TRBV27 and TRBJ2-5; D is uncertain. Trimming stripped 5 bases from V and 4 bases from J, with 11 bases between. Germline CDR1 and CDR2: MNHEY and SMNVEV (reference sequence). The CDR3 covers 13 residues. This chain's CDR3 is CASSPSRRETQYF. DNA for the CDR3: TGTGCCAGCAGTCCCAGTAGGAGAGAGACCCAGTACTTC.

This clone was found a few times. This chain connects TRBV4-3 to TRBJ2-7; D is perhaps TRBD1 (5 bases). The length of the CDR3 is 17 residues. V gave up 0 bases and J gave up 3 bases, with 18 bases separating them. Germline V gene lookup returns CDR1 LGHNA and CDR2 YSLEER. In DNA form, the CDR3 reads TGCGCCAGCAGCCAAGATCCCCCCACAGGAGCGTACTACGAGCAGTACTTC. It yields the protein CASSQDPPTGAYYEQYF.

The chain uses TRBV29-1 and TRBJ1-2, with TRBD1 matching 9 bases. CDR1 and CDR2 from the germline V gene are SQVTM and ANQGSEA. V was pared by 3 bases and J by 8 bases, with 10 bases of the junction left unmatched. There are 14 residues in the CDR3. CDR3 nucleotides: TGCAGCGTTGAGATGGGACAGGGAATGGGGGGCTACACCTTC. Protein product: CSVEMGQGMGGYTF.

This rearrangement joins TRBV2 to TRBJ1-2, with a weak D call TRBD1 (6 bases). This CDR3 is 12 amino acids long. V lost 6 bases and J lost 6, with 11 bases in between. CDR1 and CDR2 from the germline V gene are SNHLY and FYNNEI. CDR3 DNA sequence: TGTGCCAGCAGCCTCTACAGGGATGGCTACACCTTC. Its translation is CASSLYRDGYTF.

The chain links TRBV19 to TRBJ2-7, with TRBD2 as a possible D gene (5 bases). The CDR3 is 15 amino acids. CDR1 and CDR2 (germline): LNHDA, SQIVND (reference sequence). Trimming pared 2 bases from V and 0 bases from J, leaving 11 bases between. CDR3 DNA sequence: TGTGCCAGTAGTATATCGGGAAGGTCCTCCTACGAGCAGTACTTC. Translating gives CASSISGRSSYEQYF.

This clone was seen only a few times. This sample also contains other DNA sequences that code for the same CDR3. The chain links TRBV18 to TRBJ2-7; tentative D call: TRBD1 (6 bases). Germline lookup yields CDR1 KGHSH and CDR2 LQKENI. Trimming shortened V by 3 bases and J by 0 bases, and 9 bases separated the two germline ends. The CDR3 runs to 14 residues. CDR3 region: CASSPRTDSYEQYF. The CDR3 DNA reads TGTGCCAGCTCACCGAGGACAGACTCCTACGAGCAGTACTTC.

The chain has TRBV7-2 and TRBJ2-1, with a weak D call TRBD2 (5 bases). The CDR3 has 12 amino acids. The V end lost 5 bases, the J end lost 15 bases, and 17 bases lay between the germline ends. Germline CDR1 and CDR2: SGHTA and FQGNSA. For the CDR3, the DNA is TGTGCCAGCAGCCAAAATATGGGGAGCCCGTTCTTC. It codes for CASSQNMGSPFF.

The chain links TRBV2 to TRBJ1-5; 8 nucleotides agree with TRBD1. Germline CDR1 SNHLY, CDR2 FYNNEI. V shed 7 bases, J shed 1 base, and the junction held 12 bases outside the gene matches. This CDR3 contains 17 residues. The CDR3 nucleotides are TGTGCCAGCATGGCCGGACAGGGAAGGAGGAGCAATCAGCCCCAGCATTTT. It specifies CASMAGQGRRSNQPQHF.

This clone was detected a few times. This chain connects TRBV10-3 to TRBJ2-7; D is unresolved. The length of the CDR3 is 13 residues. The germline V gene has CDR1 ENHRY and CDR2 SYGVKD. Trimming removed 4 bases at V and 5 bases at J, with 12 bases between. CDR3: CAISVAGGDEQYF. The CDR3, as DNA: TGTGCCATCAGTGTGGCCGGTGGAGACGAGCAGTACTTC.

A few counts support this clone. The rearrangement uses TRBV14 and TRBJ1-3; D might be TRBD1 (6 bases). V dropped 3 bases and J dropped 4 bases, with 7 bases sitting between them. This CDR3 comprises 13 residues. Germline V lookup: CDR1 SGHDN, CDR2 FVKESK. The CDR3 DNA reads as TGTGCCAGCAGCCATCAGGGGGGAAACACCATATATTTT. Translating gives CASSHQGGNTIYF.

The V and J genes are TRBV4-1 and TRBJ1-5; D is undetermined. Trimming took 3 bases from V and 4 from J, leaving 19 bases between them. CDR1 MGHRA and CDR2 YSYEKL come from the germline V gene. The CDR3 consists of 17 residues. CDR3 in amino acids: CASSHESRKLNNQPQHF. The CDR3 bases are TGCGCCAGCAGCCATGAATCCCGAAAACTCAATAATCAGCCCCAGCATTTT.

This clone was detected only a few times. V is TRBV7-9 and J is TRBJ2-7, with D possibly being TRBD1 (6 bases). This CDR3 region has 16 residues. Germline CDR1 and CDR2: SEHNR and FQNEAQ (reference sequence). The V gene lost 3 bases and the J gene lost 1 base, with 16 bases spanning the gap. The CDR3 loop is CASSFYRDTASYEQYF. In nucleotides, the CDR3 is TGTGCCAGCAGCTTCTACCGGGACACAGCTTCCTACGAGCAGTACTTC.

This clone was seen a handful of times. The chain combines TRBV7-2 with TRBJ2-6; no clear D gene. This CDR3 has 15 amino acids. In germline, CDR1 is SGHTA, CDR2 FQGNSA. V shed 4 bases and J shed 2 bases, with 9 bases lying between them. In DNA, the CDR3 is TGTGCCAGCAGCTCGCAGGTTGCTGGGGCCAACGTCCTGACTTTC. Its translation: CASSSQVAGANVLTF.

This clone was detected only a few times. CDR3 protein: CASSFPTKNYGYTF. DNA for the CDR3: TGTGCCAGCAGCTTCCCGACAAAGAACTATGGCTACACCTTC. J is TRBJ1-2 and V is TRBV5-6; D is unclear. Looked up from germline, CDR1 is SGHDT and CDR2 is YYEEEE. V lost 2 bases and J lost 2, with 10 bases in between. There are 14 residues in the CDR3.

This clone was counted at least ten times. J is TRBJ2-3 and V is TRBV15; 7 bases match TRBD2. V was pared by 0 bases and J by 9 bases, with 9 bases of the junction left unmatched. Germline loops: CDR1 LNHNV, CDR2 YYDKDF (reference sequence). The CDR3 has 15 amino acids. CDR3 region: CATSRDWGRDYTQYF. The CDR3 bases are TGTGCCACCAGCAGAGATTGGGGTCGGGACTACACGCAGTATTTT.

This clone has at least ten counts. The chain joins TRBV19 to TRBJ1-1; D perhaps matches TRBD1 (6 bases). V gave up 9 bases and J gave up 0 bases, with 14 bases separating them. This CDR3 comprises 14 residues. Germline V lookup: CDR1 LNHDA, CDR2 SQIVND (reference sequence). The CDR3, as DNA: TGTGCCAGCCGCCCACAGGGCTTGAACACTGAAGCTTTCTTT. Translating gives CASRPQGLNTEAFF.

The chain employs TRBV5-6 and TRBJ1-1; 10 nucleotides match TRBD1. Trimming took 2 bases from V and 4 from J; bases not matched to a gene: 2. The CDR3 has 14 amino acids. The germline CDR1 and CDR2 sequences are SGHDT and YYEEEE. The CDR3 here is CASSFRTGGTEAFF. CDR3 in DNA: TGTGCCAGCAGCTTTCGGACAGGGGGCACTGAAGCTTTCTTT. Full variable domain (missing parts from reference TRBV5-6 and TRBJ1-1): DAGVTQSPTHLIKTRGQQVTLRCSPKSGHDTVSWYQQALGQGPQFIFQYYEEEERQRGNFPDRFSGHQFPNYSSELNVNALLLGDSALYLCASSFRTGGTEAFFGQGTRLTVV.

The chain couples TRBV2 to TRBJ1-5; possibly TRBD1 for D (5 bases). This CDR3 spans 14 amino acids. V lost 5 bases, J lost 3 bases, and 11 bases lay in between. Germline V gene lookup returns CDR1 SNHLY and CDR2 FYNNEI. The CDR3 DNA is TGTGCCAGCAGTCCTGACAGTTTCAATCAGCCCCAGCATTTT. Protein product: CASSPDSFNQPQHF.

This clone has just a few counts. This chain uses TRBV5-6 with TRBJ2-7, with 7 positions matching TRBD1. Unmatched junction bases numbered 7, after V lost 0 bases and J lost 4 bases. The CDR3 has 15 amino acids. Germline V CDR1 and CDR2: SGHDT, YYEEEE. CDR3: CASSLAGGVRYEQYF. DNA of the CDR3: TGTGCCAGCAGCTTGGCAGGGGGAGTCAGGTACGAGCAGTACTTC.

Here the CDR3 DNA reads TGTGCCAGTAGTTATGGACAGGGCAGCAATCAGCCCCAGCATTTT. Translation: CASSYGQGSNQPQHF. The J gene is TRBJ1-5, the V gene TRBV19, with 8 positions matching TRBD1. V trimming: 5 bases; J trimming: 1 base; junction bases outside the gene matches: 4. This CDR3 is built from 15 residues. Germline V gene lookup returns CDR1 LNHDA and CDR2 SQIVND (reference sequence).

This clone turned up a few times. The chain uses TRBV11-2 and TRBJ2-2; D unresolved. CDR1 is SGHAT, CDR2 FQNNGV, per germline. Deletions cut 0 bases from V and 5 bases from J, with 7 bases between. This CDR3 comprises 14 residues. The CDR3 is CASSLERITGELFF. In nucleotides, the CDR3 is TGTGCCAGCAGCTTAGAGCGGATAACCGGGGAGCTGTTTTTT.

The V gene is TRBV5-1, the J gene TRBJ2-7, with D possibly matching TRBD2 (6 bases). The ends were cut back, 2 bases at V and 4 bases at J, with 10 bases in the middle. Germline-derived CDR1 and CDR2 are SGHRS and YFSETQ. This CDR3 comprises 13 residues. The CDR3 spells CASSFLAGYEQYF. CDR3 nucleotides: TGCGCCAGCAGCTTCCTTGCGGGGTACGAGCAGTACTTC.

This clone has just a few counts. J is TRBJ2-3 and V is TRBV6-5; D may be TRBD2 (6 bases). The CDR3 totals 14 residues. Germline-derived CDR1 and CDR2 are MNHEY and SVGAGI. The germline V and J ends were trimmed by 6 bases and 2 bases, with 12 bases remaining between them. CDR3 sequence (DNA): TGTGCCAGCAGCCGCGCGGGAACCACAGATACGCAGTATTTT. Translated, it gives CASSRAGTTDTQYF.